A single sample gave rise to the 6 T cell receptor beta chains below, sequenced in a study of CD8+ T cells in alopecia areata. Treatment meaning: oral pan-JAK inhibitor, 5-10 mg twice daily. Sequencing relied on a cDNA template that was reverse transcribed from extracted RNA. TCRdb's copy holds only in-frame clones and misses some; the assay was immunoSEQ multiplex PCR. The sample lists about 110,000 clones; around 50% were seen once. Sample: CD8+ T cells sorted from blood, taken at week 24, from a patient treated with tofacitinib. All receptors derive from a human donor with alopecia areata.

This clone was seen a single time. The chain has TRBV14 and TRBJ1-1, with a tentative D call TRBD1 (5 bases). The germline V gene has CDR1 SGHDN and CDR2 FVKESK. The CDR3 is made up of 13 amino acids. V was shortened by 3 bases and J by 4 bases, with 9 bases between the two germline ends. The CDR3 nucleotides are TGTGCCAGCAGCCAGCAGGGAATCACTGAAGCTTTCTTT. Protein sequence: CASSQQGITEAFF. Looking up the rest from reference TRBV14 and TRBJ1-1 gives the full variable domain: EAGVTQFPSHSVIEKGQTVTLRCDPISGHDNLYWYRRVMGKEIKFLLHFVKESKQDESGMPNNRFLAERTGGTYSTLKVQPAELEDSGVYFCASSQQGITEAFFGQGTRLTVV.

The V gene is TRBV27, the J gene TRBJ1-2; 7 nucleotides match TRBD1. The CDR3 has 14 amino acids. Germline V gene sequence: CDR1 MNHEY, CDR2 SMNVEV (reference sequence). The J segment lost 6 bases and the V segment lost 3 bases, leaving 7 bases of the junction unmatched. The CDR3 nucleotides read TGTGCCAGCAGTTTGACAGGGTCGGGGGATGGCTACACCTTC. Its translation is CASSLTGSGDGYTF.

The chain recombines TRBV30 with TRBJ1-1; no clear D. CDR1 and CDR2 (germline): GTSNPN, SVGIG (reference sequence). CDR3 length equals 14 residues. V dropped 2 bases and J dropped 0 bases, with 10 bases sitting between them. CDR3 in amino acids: CAWSFLTVNTEAFF. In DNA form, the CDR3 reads TGTGCCTGGAGTTTCTTGACTGTGAACACTGAAGCTTTCTTT.

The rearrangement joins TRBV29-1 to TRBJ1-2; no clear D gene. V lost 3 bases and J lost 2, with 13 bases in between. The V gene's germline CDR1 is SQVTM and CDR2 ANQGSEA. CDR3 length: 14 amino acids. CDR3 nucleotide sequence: TGCAGCGTTGAGGGCCCCCAGGCAAACTATGGCTACACCTTC. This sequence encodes CSVEGPQANYGYTF.

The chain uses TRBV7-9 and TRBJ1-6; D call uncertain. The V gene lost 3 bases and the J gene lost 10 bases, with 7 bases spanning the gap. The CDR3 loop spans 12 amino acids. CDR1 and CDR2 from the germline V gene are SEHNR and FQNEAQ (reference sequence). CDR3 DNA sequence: TGTGCCAGCAGCTTTGGGGAATCACCCCTCCACTTT. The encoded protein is CASSFGESPLHF.

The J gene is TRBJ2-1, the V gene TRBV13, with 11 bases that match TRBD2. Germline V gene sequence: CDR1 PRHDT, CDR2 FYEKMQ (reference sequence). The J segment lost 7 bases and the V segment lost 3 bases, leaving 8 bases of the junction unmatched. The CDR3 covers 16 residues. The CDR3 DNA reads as TGTGCCAGCAGCTTGCAGACTAGCGGGGTGGAGAATGAGCAGTTCTTC. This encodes CASSLQTSGVENEQFF. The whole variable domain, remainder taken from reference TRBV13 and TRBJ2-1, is AAGVIQSPRHLIKEKRETATLKCYPIPRHDTVYWYQQGPGQDPQFLISFYEKMQSDKGSIPDRFSAQQFSDYHSELNMSSLELGDSALYFCASSLQTSGVENEQFFGPGTRLTVL.